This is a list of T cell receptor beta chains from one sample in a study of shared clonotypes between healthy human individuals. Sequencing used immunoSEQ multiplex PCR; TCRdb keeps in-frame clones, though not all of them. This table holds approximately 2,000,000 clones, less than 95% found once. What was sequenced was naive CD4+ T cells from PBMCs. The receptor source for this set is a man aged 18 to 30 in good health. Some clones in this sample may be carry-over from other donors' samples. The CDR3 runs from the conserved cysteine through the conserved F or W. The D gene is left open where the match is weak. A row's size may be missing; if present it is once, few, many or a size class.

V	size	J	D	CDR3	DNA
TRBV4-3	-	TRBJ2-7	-	CASSQAILYEQYF	TGCGCCAGCAGCCAAGCTATTCTGTACGAGCAGTACTTC
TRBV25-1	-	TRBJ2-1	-	CASSETLGYNEQFF	TGTGCCAGCAGTGAAACCCTAGGGTACAATGAGCAGTTCTTC
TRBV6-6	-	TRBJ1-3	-	CASSSISSGNTIYF	TGTGCCAGCAGTTCGATCTCCTCTGGAAACACCATATATTTT
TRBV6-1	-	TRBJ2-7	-	CASSLDRSYEQYF	TGTGCCAGCAGTCTCGACCGTTCCTACGAGCAGTACTTC
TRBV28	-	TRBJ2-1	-	CATRGRALRGLQFF	TGTGCCACCCGTGGTCGGGCTCTTCGTGGTTTGCAGTTCTTC
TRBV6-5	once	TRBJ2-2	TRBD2	CASSLGGTGELFF	TGTGCCAGCAGTCTGGGGGGGACCGGGGAGCTGTTTTTT
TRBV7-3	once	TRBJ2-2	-	CASSPPGLVAGELFF	TGTGCCAGCAGCCCCCCGGGGTTAGTGGCCGGGGAGCTGTTTTTT
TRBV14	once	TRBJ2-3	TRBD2	CASSQARLAGADTQYF	TGTGCCAGCAGCCAAGCAAGACTAGCGGGAGCAGATACGCAGTATTTT
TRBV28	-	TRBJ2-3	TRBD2	CASSSWRGADF	TGTGCCAGCAGTTCCTGGCGGGGGGCGGATTTT
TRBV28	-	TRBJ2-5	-	CASSLLSARVYF	TGTGCCAGCAGTTTACTGTCAGCTAGGGTTTACTTC
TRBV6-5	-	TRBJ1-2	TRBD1	CASRPGTGNSYTF	TGTGCCAGCAGACCAGGGACAGGCAACAGCTACACCTTC
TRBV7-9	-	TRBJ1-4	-	CASSLESRAKLFF	TGTGCCAGCAGCTTAGAATCCCGTGCAAAACTGTTTTTT
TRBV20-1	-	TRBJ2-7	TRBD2	CSARRENEQYF	TGCAGTGCTAGGCGGGAGAACGAGCAGTACTTC
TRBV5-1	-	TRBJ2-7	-	CASSLAGASSYEQYF	TGCGCCAGCAGCTTGGCGGGAGCCTCCTCCTACGAGCAGTACTTC
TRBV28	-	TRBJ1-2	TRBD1	CALRGRGLDYGYTF	TGTGCCTTACGAGGAAGGGGGCTTGACTATGGCTACACCTTC
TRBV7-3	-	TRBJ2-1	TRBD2	CASSSTGTSGRGEQFF	TGTGCCAGCAGCTCTACCGGGACTAGCGGGAGGGGTGAGCAGTTCTTC
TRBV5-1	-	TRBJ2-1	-	CASSFEAGAGVYNEQFF	TGCGCCAGCAGCTTTGAGGCGGGGGCTGGGGTATACAATGAGCAGTTCTTC
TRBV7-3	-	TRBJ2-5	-	CASSLSVQETQYF	TGTGCCAGCAGCTTATCAGTACAAGAGACCCAGTACTTC
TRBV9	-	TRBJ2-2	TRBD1	CASSITGTGGTGELFF	TGTGCCAGCAGCATAACCGGGACAGGGGGCACCGGGGAGCTGTTTTTT
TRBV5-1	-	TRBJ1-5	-	CASSLESGNQPQHF	TGCGCCAGCAGCTTGGAAAGCGGCAATCAGCCCCAGCATTTT
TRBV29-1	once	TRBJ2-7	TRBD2	CSVTGLAGDYEQYF	TGCAGCGTTACCGGACTAGCGGGGGACTACGAGCAGTACTTC
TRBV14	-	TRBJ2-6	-	CASSQDHWRLSSGANVLTF	TGTGCCAGCAGCCAAGATCATTGGCGGTTATCATCTGGGGCCAACGTCCTGACTTTC
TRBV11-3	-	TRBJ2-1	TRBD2	CASSLSGNLYNEQFF	TGTGCCAGCAGCTTAAGCGGGAATCTTTACAATGAGCAGTTCTTC
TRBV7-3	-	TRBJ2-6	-	CASSLTSSLAGANVLTF	TGTGCCAGCAGCTTAACGTCCTCCCTGGCCGGGGCCAACGTCCTGACTTTC
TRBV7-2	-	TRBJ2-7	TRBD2	CASSIGTSGSEQYF	TGTGCCAGCAGCATCGGGACTAGCGGGAGCGAGCAGTACTTC
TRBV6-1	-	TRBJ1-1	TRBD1	CASRRGQMNTEAFF	TGTGCCAGCAGAAGGGGACAGATGAACACTGAAGCTTTCTTT
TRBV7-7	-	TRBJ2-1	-	CASSKSGAGLGEQFF	TGTGCCAGCAGCAAAAGTGGGGCAGGTTTGGGTGAGCAGTTCTTC
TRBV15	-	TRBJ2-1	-	CATSYLASSYNEQFF	TGTGCCACCAGCTACTTAGCGAGCTCCTACAATGAGCAGTTCTTC
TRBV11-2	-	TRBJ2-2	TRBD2	CASSPAGLAAGELFF	TGTGCCAGCAGCCCCGCCGGACTAGCGGCCGGGGAGCTGTTTTTT
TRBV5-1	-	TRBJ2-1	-	CASSLQSSYNEQFF	TGCGCCAGCAGCCTCCAGAGCTCCTACAATGAGCAGTTCTTC
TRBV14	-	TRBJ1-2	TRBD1	CASSRRQGRYGYTF	TGTGCCAGCAGCAGGAGACAGGGAAGGTATGGCTACACCTTC
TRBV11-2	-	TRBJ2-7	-	CASSFLRVNSYEQYF	TGTGCCAGCAGCTTTCTCCGGGTAAACTCCTACGAGCAGTACTTC
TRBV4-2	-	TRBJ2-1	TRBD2	CASSQDHSSGRSNEQFF	TGTGCCAGCAGCCAAGATCATTCTAGCGGGAGAAGCAATGAGCAGTTCTTC
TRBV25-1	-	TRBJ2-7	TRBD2	CASRTHGTKYEQYF	TGTGCCAGCAGGACCCACGGGACTAAATACGAGCAGTACTTC
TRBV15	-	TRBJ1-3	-	CATSRELGQGGNTIYF	TGTGCCACCAGCAGAGAACTAGGGCAGGGGGGAAACACCATATATTTT